The 12 T cell receptor beta chains below come from one sample, sequenced in a study of breast tumors, draining lymph nodes, adjacent tissues. Via MiXCR, TCRdb re-called the multiplex PCR reads, giving one row per CDR3 protein. Among 180,000 or so distinct CDR3 sequences listed, approximately 33% were seen once. Breast cancer patients provided tissue from their axillary draining lymph nodes. The material sequenced was axillary lymph node tissue. All receptors come from a female donor with breast cancer. Some clones in this sample may be carry-over from other donors' samples.

The chain carries TRBV18 and TRBJ1-3, with 8 bases fitting TRBD1. The CDR3 totals 15 residues. With 5 bases clipped from V and 8 bases from J, the junction kept 11 bases outside the gene matches. Germline CDR1 is KGHSH and CDR2 is LQKENI. DNA for the CDR3: TGTGCCAGCTCATCGGGGACAGGCCTCGGACACACCATATATTTT. Protein product: CASSSGTGLGHTIYF.

There are a few counts of this clonotype. This chain uses TRBV6-5 with TRBJ2-1; D gene ambiguous. There are 14 residues in the CDR3. V was trimmed by 8 bases and J by 0 bases, leaving 11 bases between them. CDR1 is MNHEY and CDR2 is SVGAGI in the germline V gene. CDR3 loop: CASRGLDSYNEQFF. The CDR3 DNA is TGTGCCAGCCGAGGCCTAGACTCCTACAATGAGCAGTTCTTC.

This clonotype showed up many times. The chain links TRBV6-1 to TRBJ2-7, with D possibly being TRBD1 (6 bases). Germline loops: CDR1 MNHNS, CDR2 SASEGT. Trimming cost V 4 bases and J 2 bases, with 15 bases left between them. The CDR3 sequence is 15 residues long. This CDR3 is CASSVVPQGTYEQYF. The CDR3 DNA follows: TGTGCCAGCAGTGTGGTCCCACAGGGTACCTACGAGCAGTACTTC.

The V and J genes are TRBV11-3 and TRBJ2-1; D ambiguous. CDR3 length equals 14 residues. Trimming stripped 1 base from V and 9 bases from J, with 13 bases between. Germline assignment: CDR1 SGHNT and CDR2 YENEEA. The CDR3 loop reads CASSLGPPSSEQFF. CDR3 DNA sequence: TGTGCCAGCAGCTTAGGACCGCCCTCCAGTGAGCAGTTCTTC.

The V gene is TRBV7-9, the J gene TRBJ1-1; no reliable D call. The CDR3 runs to 13 residues. Germline lookup yields CDR1 SEHNR and CDR2 FQNEAQ (reference sequence). V lost 1 base to trimming and J lost 3 bases, with 6 bases between them. In DNA, the CDR3 is TGTGCCAGCAGCTTAGGGGGAGACACTGAAGCTTTCTTT. It translates to CASSLGGDTEAFF.

This clonotype was seen ten or more times. This chain connects TRBV20-1 to TRBJ1-4; D possibly corresponds to TRBD1 (6 bases). The CDR3 consists of 15 residues. V lost 6 bases, J lost 0 bases, and 14 bases lay in between. Germline CDR1 and CDR2: DFQATT and SNEGSKA (reference sequence). The CDR3 protein is CSADSFSATNEKLFF. DNA of the CDR3: TGCAGTGCGGACAGTTTCTCTGCAACTAATGAAAAACTGTTTTTT.

V gene TRBV5-8 combines with J gene TRBJ2-2; TRBD2 matches 15 bases. Germline V gene lookup returns CDR1 SGHTS and CDR2 YDEGEE. The CDR3 consists of 16 residues. V was clipped by 3 bases and J by 7 bases; unmatched bases: 4. The CDR3 DNA follows: TGTGCCAGCAGCTCTGGGACTAGCGGGAGGATCGGGGAGCTGTTTTTT. It yields the protein CASSSGTSGRIGELFF.

A remark on this clonotype: This may stem from a read error, because a much larger clone lies one nucleotide away. The chain combines TRBV30 with TRBJ1-5; possibly TRBD1 for D (5 bases). The CDR3 spans 14 residues. Trimming removed 3 bases at V and 8 bases at J, with 17 bases between. CDR1 is GTSNPN and CDR2 is SVGIG in the germline V gene (reference sequence). The CDR3 region is CAWSAGAGQKPQHF. Here the CDR3 DNA reads TGTGCCTGGAGCGCCGGGGCAGGGCAGAAGCCCCAGCATTTT.

This clonotype was counted many times. This rearrangement joins TRBV9 to TRBJ2-4; 7 bases are a match to TRBD1. The germline V gene has CDR1 SGDLS and CDR2 YYNGEE. The ends lost 4 bases at V and 7 bases at J; junction bases unmatched: 8. The CDR3 has 14 residues. The CDR3 DNA is TGTGCCAGCAGCAAGGGGGCGGTTGGGAACATTCAGTACTTC. Translating it yields CASSKGAVGNIQYF.

A note on this clonotype: This may be a read error: a much more frequent sequence differs by one nucleotide. The rearrangement uses TRBV7-8 and TRBJ2-1; 11 nucleotides align to TRBD2. Germline lookup yields CDR1 SGHVS and CDR2 FQNEAQ. This CDR3 region has 15 residues. The CDR3 sequence is CASRLAGATDNEQPF. Here the CDR3 DNA reads TGTGCCAGCAGACTAGCGGGAGCCACCGACAATGAGCAGCCCTTC.

This clonotype occurred many times. V usage is TRBV4-1 and J usage is TRBJ1-2; 10 nucleotides align to TRBD1. The CDR3 has 18 amino acids. Germline V gene data show CDR1 as MGHRA and CDR2 as YSYEKL. V lost 3 bases, J lost 4 bases, and 14 bases stayed unmatched. This CDR3 reads CASSHSPDGTGVAYGYTF. CDR3 bases: TGCGCCAGCAGCCATTCACCCGATGGGACAGGGGTTGCCTATGGCTACACCTTC.

This clonotype has ten or more counts. The chain carries TRBV20-1 and TRBJ1-3; TRBD1 agrees at 8 bases. The trim removed 5 bases at V and 8 bases at J, leaving 8 bases unmatched. CDR3 size: 13 residues. Germline assignment: CDR1 DFQATT and CDR2 SNEGSKA (reference sequence). The CDR3 DNA sequence: TGCAGTGCTCTCCCGGGACAGGAGGACACCATATATTTT. This sequence encodes CSALPGQEDTIYF.